The sample holds one count of the clone carrying this TCR beta chain. Antigen: not known. Germline V lookup: CDR1 PRHDT, CDR2 FYEKMQ (reference sequence). This CDR3 contains 14 residues. The ends were cut back, 4 bases at V and 8 bases at J, with 17 bases in the middle. Profiled with immunoSEQ multiplex PCR; TCRdb holds only in-frame clones, not every one. This table holds approximately 160,000 clones, 70% to 90% found once. These data belong to a study of lymphopenia after photon versus proton radiotherapy. Whole-study results and caveats: Oligoclonal CD8+ Temra expansion after nadir drove photon patients' diversity drop.

Sequenced here: peripheral blood, sampled from a patient treated with photon-based radiotherapy. The receptor was isolated from a man between 50 and 59 years old with gastric cancer. This chain links TRBV13 with TRBJ1-2, with a weak D call TRBD1 (5 bases). DNA of the CDR3: TGTGCCAGCAGCTCGTGGACAAGGGATGTCGGCTACACCTTC. It is translated as CASSSWTRDVGYTF.